This T cell receptor beta chain is from a study of read filtering for tumor transcriptome and immune sequencing. Study details: R-ISS stage counts were 8 or 9 for I, 15 to 20 for II, roughly seven for III. After DNase treatment, RNA was made into whole-transcriptome libraries.

Molecular barcoded adaptors covering alpha/delta and beta/gamma chains were used on 400 to 450 ng RNA. TCRdb used MiXCR to reprocess the reads, holding one entry per CDR3 protein. The top ten clones hold over 9.5% of a sample with tens of thousands of distinct CDR3 sequences, around a fifth of them seen once. This clonotype was counted at least ten times. Its specificity is unknown. The CDR3 covers 12 residues. Trimming at V came to 6 bases and at J to 5 bases, leaving 5 bases not matched to a gene. CDR1 and CDR2 from the germline V gene are SQVTM and ANQGSEA. General study results and limits: The CD138-negative fraction was mixed bone marrow immune cells, not pure T cells. In IR-seq, single-read clonotypes were around four fifths of clonotypes but approximately 3.5% of reads.

The sequence came from a donor at least 40 years old with multiple myeloma. The chain couples TRBV29-1 to TRBJ2-5; 8 bases are a match to TRBD1. The sequencing input was a population of CD138-negative cells sorted from bone marrow. The CDR3 DNA is TGCAGCGTGACGGACAGGGTGGAGACCCAGTACTTC. Protein product: CSVTDRVETQYF.